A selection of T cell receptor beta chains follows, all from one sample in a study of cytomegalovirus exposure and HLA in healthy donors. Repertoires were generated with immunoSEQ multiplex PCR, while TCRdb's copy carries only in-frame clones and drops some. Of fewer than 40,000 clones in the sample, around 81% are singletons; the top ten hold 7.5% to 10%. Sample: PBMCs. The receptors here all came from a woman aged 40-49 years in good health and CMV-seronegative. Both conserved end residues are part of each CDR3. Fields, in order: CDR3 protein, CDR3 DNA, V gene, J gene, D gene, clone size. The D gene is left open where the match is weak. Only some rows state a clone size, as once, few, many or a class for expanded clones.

CDR3 protein: CSVRAGEYGYTF
CDR3 DNA: TGCAGCGTTAGGGCAGGGGAATATGGCTACACCTTC
V gene: TRBV29-1
J gene: TRBJ1-2
D gene: -
clone size: -

CDR3 protein: CASSQSGQFPNTGELFF
CDR3 DNA: TGCGCCAGCAGCCAATCTGGACAGTTCCCAAACACCGGGGAGCTGTTTTTT
V gene: TRBV4-3
J gene: TRBJ2-2
D gene: -
clone size: -

CDR3 protein: CASSFVYTGELFF
CDR3 DNA: TGTGCCAGCAGTTTCGTTTACACCGGGGAGCTGTTTTTT
V gene: TRBV28
J gene: TRBJ2-2
D gene: -
clone size: -

CDR3 protein: CASSLAGHERRSYGYTF
CDR3 DNA: TGTGCCAGCAGCTTAGCTGGGCACGAACGGAGGAGCTATGGCTACACCTTC
V gene: TRBV7-2
J gene: TRBJ1-2
D gene: -
clone size: -

CDR3 protein: CASRPTPGGGQPQHF
CDR3 DNA: TGTGCCAGCAGACCCACGCCGGGCGGAGGTCAGCCCCAGCATTTT
V gene: TRBV27
J gene: TRBJ1-5
D gene: -
clone size: -

CDR3 protein: CASSQAVPGTTATGNTIYF
CDR3 DNA: TGCGCCAGCAGCCAAGCGGTCCCCGGGACAACAGCGACTGGAAACACCATATATTTT
V gene: TRBV4-3
J gene: TRBJ1-3
D gene: -
clone size: -

CDR3 protein: CASRGTGTDTQYF
CDR3 DNA: TGTGCCAGCAGGGGGACAGGGACAGATACGCAGTATTTT
V gene: TRBV9
J gene: TRBJ2-3
D gene: TRBD1
clone size: -

CDR3 protein: CASSVGTGPSPLHF
CDR3 DNA: TGTGCCAGCAGCGTCGGGACAGGTCCTTCACCCCTCCACTTT
V gene: TRBV9
J gene: TRBJ1-6
D gene: TRBD1
clone size: -

CDR3 protein: CSVAGGTSGNTIYF
CDR3 DNA: TGCAGCGTTGCGGGGGGGACCTCTGGAAACACCATATATTTT
V gene: TRBV29-1
J gene: TRBJ1-3
D gene: -
clone size: once

CDR3 protein: CASSYRTGETQYF
CDR3 DNA: TGCGCCAGCAGCTATCGGACAGGAGAGACCCAGTACTTC
V gene: TRBV4-1
J gene: TRBJ2-5
D gene: TRBD1
clone size: -

CDR3 protein: CASRPGQYNQPQHF
CDR3 DNA: TGTGCCAGCAGACCGGGACAGTACAATCAGCCCCAGCATTTT
V gene: TRBV6-1
J gene: TRBJ1-5
D gene: TRBD1
clone size: few

CDR3 protein: CASSFGVNQPQHF
CDR3 DNA: TGTGCCAGCAGCTTCGGGGTGAATCAGCCCCAGCATTTT
V gene: TRBV5-6
J gene: TRBJ1-5
D gene: -
clone size: -

CDR3 protein: CSVAGLAGLGETQYF
CDR3 DNA: TGCAGCGTTGCCGGACTAGCGGGGTTAGGAGAGACCCAGTACTTC
V gene: TRBV29-1
J gene: TRBJ2-5
D gene: TRBD2
clone size: -

CDR3 protein: CASRGAGGKETQYF
CDR3 DNA: TGTGCCAGCAGGGGGGCGGGAGGGAAAGAGACCCAGTACTTC
V gene: TRBV2
J gene: TRBJ2-5
D gene: TRBD2
clone size: -

CDR3 protein: CSVQMTGPNTEAFF
CDR3 DNA: TGCAGCGTTCAAATGACAGGGCCGAACACTGAAGCTTTCTTT
V gene: TRBV29-1
J gene: TRBJ1-1
D gene: TRBD1
clone size: -

CDR3 protein: CASSKRGDPPYEQYF
CDR3 DNA: TGTGCCAGCAGCAAGCGGGGGGACCCGCCCTACGAGCAGTACTTC
V gene: TRBV13
J gene: TRBJ2-7
D gene: TRBD2
clone size: once

CDR3 protein: CASSLDRSGQGTEAFF
CDR3 DNA: TGTGCCAGCAGCTTAGATCGCAGCGGACAGGGCACTGAAGCTTTCTTT
V gene: TRBV7-2
J gene: TRBJ1-1
D gene: TRBD1
clone size: -

CDR3 protein: CASSRETDETPYF
CDR3 DNA: TGTGCCAGCAGTCGGGAGACGGATGAGACCCCGTACTTC
V gene: TRBV4-2
J gene: TRBJ2-5
D gene: -
clone size: -

CDR3 protein: CASSLPAGAVTDTQYF
CDR3 DNA: TGTGCCAGCAGCTTACCCGCGGGGGCCGTCACAGATACGCAGTATTTT
V gene: TRBV7-9
J gene: TRBJ2-3
D gene: -
clone size: -

CDR3 protein: CASSVEGPGTEAFF
CDR3 DNA: TGTGCCAGCAGTGTTGAAGGGCCGGGAACTGAAGCTTTCTTT
V gene: TRBV2
J gene: TRBJ1-1
D gene: -
clone size: -

CDR3 protein: CASKTGVSYGYTF
CDR3 DNA: TGTGCCAGCAAGACAGGGGTATCCTATGGCTACACCTTC
V gene: TRBV2
J gene: TRBJ1-2
D gene: TRBD1
clone size: -

CDR3 protein: CASSPRTSGSYNEQFF
CDR3 DNA: TGTGCCAGCAGCCCTCGGACTAGCGGATCCTACAATGAGCAGTTCTTC
V gene: TRBV7-9
J gene: TRBJ2-1
D gene: TRBD2
clone size: -

CDR3 protein: CASSVTGTGGNNEQFF
CDR3 DNA: TGTGCCAGCAGCGTCACCGGGACAGGGGGTAACAATGAGCAGTTCTTC
V gene: TRBV7-6
J gene: TRBJ2-1
D gene: TRBD1
clone size: -

CDR3 protein: CASSFDTYGYTF
CDR3 DNA: TGTGCCAGCAGCTTTGACACCTATGGCTACACCTTC
V gene: TRBV5-5
J gene: TRBJ1-2
D gene: -
clone size: few

CDR3 protein: CASSWGGGTEAFF
CDR3 DNA: TGTGCCAGTAGCTGGGGGGGAGGGACTGAAGCTTTCTTT
V gene: TRBV19
J gene: TRBJ1-1
D gene: -
clone size: -

CDR3 protein: CASSLATRGANVLTF
CDR3 DNA: TGTGCCAGCAGCTTAGCGACTAGGGGGGCCAACGTCCTGACTTTC
V gene: TRBV7-2
J gene: TRBJ2-6
D gene: -
clone size: -

CDR3 protein: CASSFSGQGNYEQYF
CDR3 DNA: TGTGCCAGCAGCTTCAGTGGACAGGGAAATTACGAGCAGTACTTC
V gene: TRBV13
J gene: TRBJ2-7
D gene: TRBD1
clone size: -

CDR3 protein: CATSRSGTGGSEQYF
CDR3 DNA: TGTGCCACCAGCAGATCGGGAACAGGGGGCAGCGAGCAGTACTTC
V gene: TRBV15
J gene: TRBJ2-7
D gene: TRBD1
clone size: once

CDR3 protein: CASSPPGQIYGYTF
CDR3 DNA: TGCGCCAGCAGCCCCCCAGGGCAAATCTATGGCTACACCTTC
V gene: TRBV4-3
J gene: TRBJ1-2
D gene: -
clone size: -

CDR3 protein: CASTLRLGRETQYF
CDR3 DNA: TGTGCCAGCACCTTGAGGTTGGGGAGAGAGACCCAGTACTTC
V gene: TRBV6-1
J gene: TRBJ2-5
D gene: -
clone size: -

CDR3 protein: CAISGSSGATDTQYF
CDR3 DNA: TGTGCCATCAGTGGGTCTAGCGGGGCCACAGATACGCAGTATTTT
V gene: TRBV10-3
J gene: TRBJ2-3
D gene: TRBD2
clone size: -

CDR3 protein: CASSVGGTGFEKLFF
CDR3 DNA: TGTGCCAGCAGCGTAGGGGGGACAGGGTTTGAAAAACTGTTTTTT
V gene: TRBV9
J gene: TRBJ1-4
D gene: TRBD1
clone size: -

CDR3 protein: CASSLPFIRGSEQYF
CDR3 DNA: TGTGCCAGCAGCCTACCATTTATTAGAGGCAGCGAGCAGTACTTC
V gene: TRBV7-9
J gene: TRBJ2-7
D gene: -
clone size: -

CDR3 protein: CASSTRGQGDSPLHF
CDR3 DNA: TGTGCCAGCAGTACGCGGGGGCAGGGAGATTCACCCCTCCACTTT
V gene: TRBV6-5
J gene: TRBJ1-6
D gene: -
clone size: -

CDR3 protein: CASSYSREGYEQYF
CDR3 DNA: TGTGCCAGCAGTTACTCCAGGGAAGGCTACGAGCAGTACTTC
V gene: TRBV6-5
J gene: TRBJ2-7
D gene: -
clone size: -

CDR3 protein: CASRYRNREDEAFF
CDR3 DNA: TGTGCCAGCAGGTACAGGAACCGGGAGGATGAAGCTTTCTTT
V gene: TRBV5-5
J gene: TRBJ1-1
D gene: -
clone size: -

CDR3 protein: CASSLGAGLANNEQFF
CDR3 DNA: TGTGCCAGCAGCTTAGGTGCAGGACTAGCCAACAATGAGCAGTTCTTC
V gene: TRBV7-9
J gene: TRBJ2-1
D gene: TRBD2
clone size: -

CDR3 protein: CASRPPRDYGYTF
CDR3 DNA: TGTGCCAGCAGACCCCCGAGGGACTATGGCTACACCTTC
V gene: TRBV7-2
J gene: TRBJ1-2
D gene: -
clone size: -

CDR3 protein: CASSQSSYNSPLHF
CDR3 DNA: TGCGCCAGCAGCCAGAGCTCCTATAATTCACCCCTCCACTTT
V gene: TRBV4-1
J gene: TRBJ1-6
D gene: -
clone size: -